Detailed here is one TCR beta chain. Its antigen is undetermined. TCRdb's table, derived via immunoSEQ multiplex PCR, lists solely in-frame clones and lacks some. The data contain some 120,000 clones, around 86% of them seen just once; the ten biggest clones take up around 7.7%. The data originate from a study of T cell responses to AZD1222 COVID-19 vaccine. Study observations and caveats: CD4 TCRs covered the whole spike, strongest at regions 160-218 and 743-854.

The source is an adult in good health. The source was peripheral blood, collected on day 0 of AZD1222 vaccination.

The CDR3 spells CASSTGTGNQPQHF. Here the CDR3 DNA reads TGTGCCAGCAGCACCGGGACAGGGAACCAGCCCCAGCATTTT. The chain uses TRBV5-6 and TRBJ1-5, with TRBD1 matching over 9 bases. The CDR3 extends over 14 amino acids. Per the germline V gene, CDR1 is SGHDT and CDR2 is YYEEEE. V was pared by 4 bases and J by 7 bases, with 6 bases of the junction left unmatched.